The 5 T cell receptor beta chains below were found in one sample sequenced in a study of T cell changes during pregnancy in multiple sclerosis. Some clones are missing from TCRdb's copy, which holds only in-frame ones; the method was immunoSEQ multiplex PCR. The repertoire holds around 50,000 clones, 93% seen once, with less than 5% in the top ten. The source material was CD8+ T cells from peripheral blood mononuclear cells, sampled in the second trimester of pregnancy. All receptors derive from a female donor with multiple sclerosis, enrolled in a pregnancy study.

The chain joins TRBV2 to TRBJ1-4, with 9 bases aligning to TRBD1. Germline trimming cut 9 bases from V and 8 bases from J; bases unmatched to any gene: 4. CDR1 and CDR2 (germline): SNHLY, FYNNEI. The CDR3 contains 12 residues. CDR3 protein: CASGTGHEKLFF. In DNA, the CDR3 is TGTGCCAGTGGGACAGGGCACGAAAAACTGTTTTTT.

Only a few counts were recorded for this clone. The V gene is TRBV2, the J gene TRBJ2-7, with D perhaps TRBD2 (5 bases). CDR3 length: 14 amino acids. In germline, CDR1 is SNHLY, CDR2 FYNNEI. The V and J ends lost 6 bases and 7 bases respectively, with 19 bases between them. This chain's CDR3 is CASRLLARPGEQYF. The CDR3 nucleotides read TGTGCCAGCAGGTTACTTGCGAGGCCGGGGGAGCAGTACTTC. The full variable domain, completed using reference TRBV2 and TRBJ2-7, is EPEVTQTPSHQVTQMGQEVILRCVPISNHLYFYWYRQILGQKVEFLVSFYNNEISEKSEIFDDQFSVERPDGSNFTLKIRSTKLEDSAMYFCASRLLARPGEQYFGPGTRLTVT.

This chain uses TRBV6-5 with TRBJ2-2; 7 nucleotides align to TRBD1. Germline lookup yields CDR1 MNHEY and CDR2 SVGAGI. V lost 0 bases and J lost 5; bases outside the gene matches: 6. This CDR3 comprises 16 residues. The CDR3 protein is CASSYSGQGVTGELFF. The CDR3 DNA is TGTGCCAGCAGTTACTCGGGGCAGGGGGTTACCGGGGAGCTGTTTTTT.

V gene TRBV5-1 combines with J gene TRBJ2-1; weak D call: TRBD2 (6 bases). The CDR3 is 16 residues long. V was clipped by 1 base and J by 2 bases, with 13 bases between them. Per the germline V gene, CDR1 is SGHRS and CDR2 is YFSETQ. The CDR3 region has the DNA TGCGCCAGCAGCTTGCCGGTGGGAGGCCCCTACAATGAGCAGTTCTTC. It specifies CASSLPVGGPYNEQFF.

V is TRBV4-2 and J is TRBJ1-1, with D tentatively TRBD1 (5 bases). This CDR3 has 14 residues. Trimming took 3 bases from V and 4 from J, leaving 12 bases between them. CDR1 is LGHNA, CDR2 YNFKEQ, per germline. CDR3 nucleotides: TGTGCCAGCAGCCACGGCGGGGCGGGCACTGAAGCTTTCTTT. Its protein is CASSHGGAGTEAFF.